This TCR beta chain is drawn from a study of human T cells and chemical hapten exposure. Study findings and constraints: With DPC sensitization, TCRs exceeding 1 in 1000 frequency showed no change.

TCRdb re-called the RACE reads with MiXCR, one entry per CDR3 protein. The sample carries some 170,000 distinct CDR3 sequences, 28% recorded once. As for time point: patch test 3, about 24 weeks after DPC sensitization. Treatment described: therapeutic diphenylcyclopropenone sensitization with weekly scalp DPC. V was pared by 6 bases and J by 2 bases, with 8 bases between. The CDR3 has 12 amino acids. The germline V gene encodes CDR1 MNHEY and CDR2 SMNVEV (reference sequence). As for this clonotype: Its target is not known.

The sequence was collected from a woman in her late teens or twenties with alopecia areata. Some clones in this sample may be carry-over from other donors' samples. The sequencing here drew on whole blood, taken in connection with sensitization to the hapten diphenylcyclopropenone (DPC). V is TRBV27 and J is TRBJ2-7; D call uncertain. The CDR3 DNA reads TGTGCCAGCAGCCGAAGTCCCTACGAGCAGTACTTC. Its protein product is CASSRSPYEQYF.